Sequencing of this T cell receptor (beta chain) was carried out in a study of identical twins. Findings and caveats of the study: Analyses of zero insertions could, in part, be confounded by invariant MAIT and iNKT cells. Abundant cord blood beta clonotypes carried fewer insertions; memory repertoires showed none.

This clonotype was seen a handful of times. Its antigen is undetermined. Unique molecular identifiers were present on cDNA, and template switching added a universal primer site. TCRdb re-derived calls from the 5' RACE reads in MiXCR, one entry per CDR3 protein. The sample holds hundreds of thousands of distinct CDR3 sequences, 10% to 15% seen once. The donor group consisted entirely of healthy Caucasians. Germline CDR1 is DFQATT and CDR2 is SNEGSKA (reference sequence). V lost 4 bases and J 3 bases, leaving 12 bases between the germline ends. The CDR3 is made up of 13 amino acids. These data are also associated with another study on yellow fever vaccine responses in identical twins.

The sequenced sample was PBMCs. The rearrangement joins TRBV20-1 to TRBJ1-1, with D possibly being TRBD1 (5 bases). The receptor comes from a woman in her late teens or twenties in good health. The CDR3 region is CSAKRGQDTEAFF. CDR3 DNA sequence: TGCAGTGCTAAAAGGGGTCAGGACACTGAAGCTTTCTTT.